A selection of T cell receptor beta chains follows, all from one sample in a study of T cells after yellow fever vaccination. TCRdb re-called the 5' RACE reads with MiXCR, one entry per CDR3 protein. Counted here are a few hundred thousand distinct CDR3 sequences, around 8.6% occurring once; the ten biggest clones make up approximately 3.3%. The sequences come from CD4+ T cells sorted from PBMCs, collected 5 days after the yellow fever booster vaccination. These receptors all stem from a man in his late teens or twenties who received the YFV17D yellow fever vaccine. Both conserved end residues are part of each CDR3. A D gene is named only where the DNA matches it firmly. Only part of the rows carry a size: once, few, many, or a class if the clone is expanded.

CSLTDRDSNYGYTF	TGCAGCCTGACGGACAGGGATTCTAACTATGGCTACACCTTC	TRBV20-1	TRBJ1-2	TRBD1	few
CASSLSRHTGELFF	TGTGCCAGCAGCTTATCCAGGCACACCGGGGAGCTGTTTTTT	TRBV11-2	TRBJ2-2	-	many
CASGFGTGRNTIYF	TGCGCCAGCGGTTTCGGGACAGGGCGGAACACCATATATTTT	TRBV5-1	TRBJ1-3	TRBD1	-
CAWSETENQPQHF	TGTGCCTGGAGTGAAACAGAAAATCAGCCCCAGCATTTT	TRBV30	TRBJ1-5	-	-
CASRRAGGGSNQPQHF	TGTGCCAGCAGACGGGCGGGAGGTGGGAGCAATCAGCCCCAGCATTTT	TRBV19	TRBJ1-5	-	-
CASSLHHGQVYGYTF	TGTGCCAGCAGTCTTCATCATGGACAGGTCTATGGCTACACCTTC	TRBV28	TRBJ1-2	TRBD1	-
CASSLDPYSGANVLTF	TGCGCCAGCAGCTTGGATCCGTACTCTGGGGCCAACGTCCTGACTTTC	TRBV5-1	TRBJ2-6	-	-
CASRLQETQYF	TGTGCCAGCAGACTTCAAGAGACCCAGTACTTC	TRBV11-2	TRBJ2-5	-	many
CASSSQGSPNTEAFF	TGTGCCAGCAGCTCCCAGGGTTCCCCAAACACTGAAGCTTTCTTT	TRBV7-2	TRBJ1-1	-	many
CASRKFSEIIYGYTF	TGTGCCAGCAGAAAATTTTCGGAGATAATCTATGGCTACACCTTC	TRBV7-2	TRBJ1-2	-	many
CASSFWGGRHTEAFF	TGTGCCAGCAGTTTCTGGGGGGGGCGGCACACTGAAGCTTTCTTT	TRBV12-3/TRBV12-4	TRBJ1-1	-	few